This T cell receptor beta chain originates from a study of T cell repertoires in cytomegalovirus infection. The CDR3 is 13 amino acids. V was pared by 4 bases and J by 6 bases, with 11 bases between. CDR1 and CDR2 (germline): SGHRS, YFSETQ. TCRdb processed the reads anew with MiXCR; each CDR3 protein has one entry. Among about 920,000 distinct CDR3 sequences listed, around 31% were seen once. Notes on this clonotype: Antigen: not known.

Study results and caveats: Summed public TCR beta family frequency identified CMV carriers bearing the relevant HLA. The response measured ex vivo was dominated by TCR beta clonotypes (HLA-C-restricted and CMV-specific).

The specimen comprised cultured CD8+ T cells from PBMCs, sampled from culture after CMV antigen stimulation. The chain has TRBV5-1 and TRBJ2-1; D is undetermined. This TCR derives from a human donor in good health (CMV status not recorded). Some clones in this sample may be carry-over from other donors' samples. The CDR3 nucleotides are TGCGCCAGCAGCACCGTACCTACCAATGAGCAGTTCTTC. This translates into CASSTVPTNEQFF.